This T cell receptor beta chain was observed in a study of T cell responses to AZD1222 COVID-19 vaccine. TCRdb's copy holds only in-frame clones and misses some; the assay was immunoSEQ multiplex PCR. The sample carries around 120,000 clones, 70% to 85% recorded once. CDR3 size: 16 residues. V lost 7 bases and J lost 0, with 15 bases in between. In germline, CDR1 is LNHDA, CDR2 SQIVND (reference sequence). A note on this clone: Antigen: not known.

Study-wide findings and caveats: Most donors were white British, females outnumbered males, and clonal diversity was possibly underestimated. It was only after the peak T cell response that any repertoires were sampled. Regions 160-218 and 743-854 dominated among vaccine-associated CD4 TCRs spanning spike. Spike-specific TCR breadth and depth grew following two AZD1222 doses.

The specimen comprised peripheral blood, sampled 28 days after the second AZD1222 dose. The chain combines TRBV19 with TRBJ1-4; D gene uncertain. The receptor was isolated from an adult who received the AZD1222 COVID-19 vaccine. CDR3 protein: CASNRAAFATNEKLFF. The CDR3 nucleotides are TGTGCCAGTAACCGGGCAGCCTTTGCAACTAATGAAAAACTGTTTTTT.